This TCR beta chain was recovered during a study of CD8+ T cells in alopecia areata. General study results and limits: More clonal than normal scalp was lesional scalp, particularly alopecia totalis/universalis. Mouse data revealed clearer TCR sharing than patient data did, a gap possibly tied to HLA.

The CDR3 sequence is 15 residues long. The V end lost 8 bases, the J end lost 4 bases, and 20 bases lay between the germline ends. In germline, CDR1 is SEHNR, CDR2 FQNEAQ (reference sequence). PBMCs served as the source from which CD4+ and CD8+ T cells were sorted. Once RNA had been extracted, it was reverse transcribed into cDNA to act as the sequencing template. Clones were read by immunoSEQ multiplex PCR, and TCRdb kept only the in-frame ones, dropping some. Among 200,000 or so clones, 56% were seen once, and the ten largest hold over 4%. Concerning this clone itself: Its matching antigen is unknown.

Sequenced sample: CD8+ T cells sorted from blood. This sequence joins TRBV7-9 and TRBJ1-1; tentatively, D is TRBD1 (5 bases). This clonotype was sampled from a human donor in good health. As DNA, the CDR3 is TGTGCCAGCCACGCCGCCAGGGTAGATTTCACTGAAGCTTTCTTT. Residues: CASHAARVDFTEAFF.